This TCR beta chain was observed in a study of T cell changes during pregnancy in multiple sclerosis. Trimming took off 1 base at V and 7 bases at J, with 8 bases between the two ends. The CDR3 runs to 12 residues. Germline CDR1 SGDLS, CDR2 YYNGEE. Data came from immunoSEQ multiplex PCR; TCRdb stores just in-frame clones and leaves some out. The sample consists of about 9,500 clones, 75% to 85% of them appearing once. This clone was recorded once. This rearrangement joins TRBV9 to TRBJ1-2, with D maybe TRBD1 (6 bases). The clonotype originates from a female donor in good health, enrolled as a control in a pregnancy study. This material consisted of CD8+ T cells from peripheral blood mononuclear cells, taken in the third trimester of pregnancy. The CDR3 is CASSVRGAGYTF. The CDR3 DNA reads TGTGCCAGCAGCGTACGGGGGGCTGGCTACACCTTC.